The 18 T cell receptor beta chains below were found in one sample sequenced in a study of T cell responses to AZD1222 COVID-19 vaccine. Clones were read by immunoSEQ multiplex PCR, and TCRdb kept only the in-frame ones, dropping some. The profile shows 240,000 or so clones, 90% to 95% of them singletons. The sequencing here drew on peripheral blood, taken on day 0 of AZD1222 vaccination. Every receptor here comes from an adult in good health.

The chain employs TRBV5-6 and TRBJ1-2; possible D gene TRBD1, 5 bases. Germline loops: CDR1 SGHDT, CDR2 YYEEEE. Deletions cut 3 bases from V and 6 bases from J, with 12 bases between. There are 13 residues in the CDR3. The CDR3 loop is CASSWTSSHGYTF. DNA of the CDR3: TGTGCCAGCAGCTGGACATCGAGTCATGGCTACACCTTC.

There are a few counts of this clone. The chain employs TRBV24-1 and TRBJ1-3, with D unresolved. Germline CDR1 KGHDR, CDR2 SFDVKD. This CDR3 comprises 13 residues. Trimming took 5 bases from V and 4 from J, leaving 8 bases between them. The CDR3 sequence: CATSAPGGNTIYF. In DNA, the CDR3 is TGTGCCACCAGTGCCCCCGGGGGAAACACCATATATTTT.

J is TRBJ2-1 and V is TRBV24-1; 8 bases are a match to TRBD2. CDR1 KGHDR and CDR2 SFDVKD come from the germline V gene. After removal of 5 bases from V and 5 bases from J, the junction contained 7 bases not matched to a gene. This CDR3 has 15 residues. The CDR3: CATSVTGGPHNEQFF. The CDR3 DNA reads as TGTGCCACCAGTGTTACGGGAGGGCCCCACAATGAGCAGTTCTTC.

The chain combines TRBV28 with TRBJ1-2, with D possibly being TRBD1 (5 bases). Germline lookup yields CDR1 MDHEN and CDR2 SYDVKM. V lost 2 bases to trimming and J lost 8 bases, with 12 bases between them. The CDR3 has 13 residues. The CDR3 sequence: CASSLQGVGGYTF. Written as DNA, the CDR3 is TGTGCCAGCAGTTTACAGGGAGTCGGAGGCTACACCTTC.

The V call is TRBV5-1, the J call TRBJ2-7; 9 bases are shared with TRBD1. The ends lost 3 bases at V and 4 bases at J; junction bases unmatched: 5. This CDR3 region has 14 residues. Per germline, CDR1 SGHRS and CDR2 YFSETQ. The CDR3 sequence: CASSWDRETYEQYF. The CDR3 region has the DNA TGCGCCAGCAGCTGGGACAGGGAAACGTACGAGCAGTACTTC.

The rearrangement uses TRBV18 and TRBJ1-1, with D possibly matching TRBD1 (5 bases). CDR3 size: 12 residues. Germline CDR1 reads KGHSH; CDR2 reads LQKENI. The V gene lost 6 bases and the J gene lost 4 bases, with 9 bases spanning the gap. The CDR3 DNA is TGTGCCAGCTCGGTCGGGGCCACTGAAGCTTTCTTT. Protein: CASSVGATEAFF.

The V call is TRBV28, the J call TRBJ2-1; D is possibly TRBD1 or TRBD2 (7 bases each). The CDR3 is made up of 14 amino acids. Germline CDR1 is MDHEN and CDR2 is SYDVKM. Trimming took 7 bases from V and 3 from J, leaving 13 bases between them. The CDR3 region is CASIIRGGYNEQFF. The DNA for the CDR3 is TGTGCCAGCATTATCAGGGGGGGCTACAATGAGCAGTTCTTC.

The CDR3 bases are TGTGCCACCAGCAGAGACCACTATGGCTACACCTTC. As protein: CATSRDHYGYTF. The J gene is TRBJ1-2, the V gene TRBV15; D is ambiguous. The germline V gene has CDR1 LNHNV and CDR2 YYDKDF (reference sequence). This CDR3 is 12 amino acids long. The V and J ends lost 0 bases and 3 bases respectively, with 2 bases between them.

On this clone itself: One junction end disagrees with the germline gene, perhaps due to a read error. The chain carries TRBV27 and TRBJ2-1, with a possible D match to TRBD1 (6 bases). CDR1 MNHEY and CDR2 SMNVEV come from the germline V gene (reference sequence). CDR3 length equals 14 residues. CDR3 in amino acids: CASSSRDTYYEQFF. DNA of the CDR3: TGTGCCAGCAGTTCCAGGGACACCTACTATGAGCAGTTCTTC.

This clone has a single count. The chain joins TRBV5-1 to TRBJ2-3, with TRBD2 as a possible D gene (5 bases). V dropped 3 bases and J dropped 4 bases, with 15 bases sitting between them. The CDR3 is made up of 15 amino acids. Germline CDR1 is SGHRS and CDR2 is YFSETQ. The CDR3 protein is CASSSPQRSPDTQYF. The DNA of the CDR3 is TGCGCCAGCAGCTCACCGCAGCGGTCCCCAGATACGCAGTATTTT. The full variable domain, its missing parts supplied by reference TRBV5-1 and TRBJ2-3, is KAGVTQTPRYLIKTRGQQVTLSCSPISGHRSVSWYQQTPGQGLQFLFEYFSETQRNKGNFPGRFSGRQFSNSRSEMNVSTLELGDSALYLCASSSPQRSPDTQYFGPGTRLTVL.

The chain links TRBV6-2 or TRBV6-3 to TRBJ1-6; no definite D call. Germline CDR1 reads MNHEY; CDR2 reads SVGEGT. Trimming stripped 6 bases from V and 0 bases from J, with 12 bases between. There are 16 residues in the CDR3. The CDR3 nucleotides read TGTGCCAGCAGCTCGCATGGAAGCTCCTATAATTCACCCCTCCACTTT. It yields the protein CASSSHGSSYNSPLHF.

The J gene is TRBJ1-1, the V gene TRBV9; D is unclear. The germline V and J ends were trimmed by 3 bases and 1 base, with 13 bases remaining between them. Germline V CDR1 and CDR2: SGDLS, YYNGEE. The CDR3 runs 15 residues. CDR3 protein: CASSGSTAPNTEAFF. CDR3 sequence (DNA): TGTGCCAGCAGCGGAAGTACAGCTCCGAACACTGAAGCTTTCTTT.

This chain links TRBV6-5 with TRBJ2-7, with TRBD2 as a possible D gene (6 bases). The CDR3 sequence is 12 residues long. From germline, CDR1 is MNHEY and CDR2 SVGAGI. Between the trimmed V and J ends, which lost 8 bases and 4 bases, there was a span of 12 bases. The DNA for the CDR3 is TGTGCCAGCCGGGACTGGGGGTACGAGCAGTACTTC. Its protein product is CASRDWGYEQYF.

V and J are TRBV3-1 (or the pseudogene TRBV3-2) and TRBJ1-3; the D is unclear. The CDR3 contains 13 residues. V shed 7 bases and J shed 4 bases, with 11 bases lying between them. Germline V gene lookup returns CDR1 LGHDT and CDR2 YNNKEL (reference sequence). The CDR3 bases are TGTGCCAGCAACATCCAGTCCGGAAACACCATATATTTT. Its translation: CASNIQSGNTIYF.

The table lists this clone with a count of one. The V call is TRBV6-6, the J call TRBJ2-7, with 8 nucleotides matching TRBD2. V was pared by 5 bases and J by 1 base, with 13 bases of the junction left unmatched. This CDR3 comprises 17 residues. The germline V gene has CDR1 MNHNY and CDR2 SVGAGI (reference sequence). Here the CDR3 reads CASSPPVGSGRSYEQYF. The DNA of the CDR3 is TGTGCCAGCAGTCCCCCGGTGGGGAGCGGGAGATCCTACGAGCAGTACTTC.

The rearrangement joins TRBV9 to TRBJ1-5, with 7 bases that match TRBD1. V shed 0 bases and J 7 bases; nucleotides not matched to a gene: 7. Germline CDR1 SGDLS, CDR2 YYNGEE. This CDR3 has 15 residues. The CDR3 here is CASSVGGQLGQPQHF. CDR3 DNA sequence: TGTGCCAGCAGCGTAGGGGGACAGCTGGGGCAGCCCCAGCATTTT.

The CDR3 nucleotides are TGCGCCAGCAGTGATGGCTGGGGACCCTCCTACGAGCAGTACTTC. This encodes CASSDGWGPSYEQYF. The rearrangement uses TRBV10-1 and TRBJ2-7, with D perhaps matching TRBD1 or TRBD2 (5 bases each). This CDR3 has 15 residues. Per germline, CDR1 WNHNN and CDR2 SYGVQD (reference sequence). With 3 bases removed from V and 0 bases from J, the gap between germline ends came to 12 bases.

The rearrangement links TRBV10-3 to TRBJ2-1; 8 positions agree with TRBD2. The CDR3 is made up of 16 amino acids. Germline CDR1 ENHRY, CDR2 SYGVKD. V was clipped by 3 bases and J by 4 bases; unmatched bases: 8. The DNA for the CDR3 is TGTGCCATCAGTGAAACCCAAGCGGGAGCTTACAATGAGCAGTTCTTC. Its translation: CAISETQAGAYNEQFF.